This entry features one T cell receptor beta chain sequence. Libraries were prepared by immunoSEQ multiplex PCR; TCRdb keeps only in-frame clonotypes and omits some of them. This sample has approximately 91,000 clones, with around nine tenths found just once. CDR3 length equals 15 residues. The germline gives CDR1 SGHNT, CDR2 YYREEE (reference sequence). V was pared by 2 bases and J by 6 bases, with 8 bases of the junction left unmatched. This sample is drawn from a study of OX40 agonist ivuxolimab in advanced cancers. Background on the study: In this trial design, patients received ivuxolimab intravenously at 0.01 to 10 mg/kg every 2 weeks.

The source was CD4+ or CD8+ T cells sorted from blood, collected in a trial of the OX40 agonist ivuxolimab. The rearrangement joins TRBV5-4 to TRBJ2-1, with 7 bases fitting TRBD2. The receptor was derived from an adult with an advanced solid tumor such as melanoma, head and neck, liver or kidney cancer. CDR3 residues: CASSFSPGGGNEQFF. CDR3 nucleotide sequence: TGTGCCAGCAGCTTCTCTCCGGGGGGAGGCAATGAGCAGTTCTTC.